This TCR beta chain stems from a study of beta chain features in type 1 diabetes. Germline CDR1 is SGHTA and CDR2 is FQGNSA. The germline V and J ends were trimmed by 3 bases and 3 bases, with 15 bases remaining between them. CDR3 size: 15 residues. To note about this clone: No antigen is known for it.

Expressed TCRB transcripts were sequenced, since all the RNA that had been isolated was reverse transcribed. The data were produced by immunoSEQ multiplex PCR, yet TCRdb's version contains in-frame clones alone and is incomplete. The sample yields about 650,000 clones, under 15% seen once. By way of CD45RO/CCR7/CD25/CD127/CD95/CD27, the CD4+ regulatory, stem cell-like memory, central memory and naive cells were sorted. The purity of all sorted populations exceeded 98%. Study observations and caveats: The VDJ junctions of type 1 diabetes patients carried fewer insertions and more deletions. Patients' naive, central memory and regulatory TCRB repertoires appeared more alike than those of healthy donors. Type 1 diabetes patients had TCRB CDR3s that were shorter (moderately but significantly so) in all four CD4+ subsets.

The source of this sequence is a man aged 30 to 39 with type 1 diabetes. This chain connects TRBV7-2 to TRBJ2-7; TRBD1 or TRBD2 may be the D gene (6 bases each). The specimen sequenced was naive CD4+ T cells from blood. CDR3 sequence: CASSLEGVAGYEQYF. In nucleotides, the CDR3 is TGTGCCAGCAGCTTGGAGGGGGTAGCAGGCTACGAGCAGTACTTC.